These T cell receptor beta chains were read from a single sample in a study of T cell repertoires in cytomegalovirus infection. No antigen is known for these receptors. Using its own MiXCR run on the reads, TCRdb lists one record per CDR3 protein. The repertoire holds about 900,000 distinct CDR3 sequences, with approximately 31% as singletons. The source material was cultured CD8+ T cells from PBMCs, sampled from culture after CMV antigen stimulation. The receptors shown here come from a human donor in good health (CMV status not recorded). Some clones in this sample may be carry-over from other donors' samples. The CDR3 runs from the conserved cysteine through the conserved F or W. A D gene is named only where the DNA matches it firmly. Clone size is given for some rows only: seen once, a few or many times, or a class if the clone is expanded.

length,V,J,size,D,CDR3,DNA
15,TRBV5-4,TRBJ2-3,.,TRBD2,CASGDSGDSTDTQYF,TGTGCCAGCGGGGATAGCGGGGACAGCACAGATACGCAGTATTTT
16,TRBV11-2,TRBJ2-1,.,.,CASSFLMGGGLNEQFF,TGTGCCAGCAGTTTTCTTATGGGGGGGGGCCTCAATGAGCAGTTCTTC
15,TRBV28,TRBJ2-2,few,TRBD1,CASSRRDRYTGELFF,TGTGCCAGCAGTAGAAGGGACAGGTACACCGGGGAGCTGTTTTTT
14,TRBV12-5,TRBJ1-1,few,.,CASGSTNTNTEAFF,TGTGCTAGTGGTTCAACAAACACCAACACTGAAGCTTTCTTT
14,TRBV7-8,TRBJ1-5,few,.,CASSLGTTTQPQHF,TGTGCCAGCAGCTTAGGGACAACCACTCAGCCCCAGCATTTT
12,TRBV27,TRBJ2-7,.,.,CASSLGGERQYF,TGTGCCAGCAGTTTAGGAGGGGAAAGGCAGTACTTC
17,TRBV27,TRBJ1-2,once,TRBD1,CASRSSLGDRDNYGYTF,TGTGCCAGCAGATCCTCCCTAGGGGACAGAGATAACTATGGCTACACCTTC
15,TRBV20-1,TRBJ2-3,.,.,CSAPRPSEVTDTQYF,TGCAGTGCGCCTAGACCTAGCGAGGTTACAGATACGCAGTATTTT
14,TRBV28,TRBJ2-1,.,.,CASSFDGVLVEQFF,TGTGCCAGCAGTTTCGATGGTGTGTTGGTTGAGCAGTTCTTC
15,TRBV25-1,TRBJ1-1,few,.,CASSALLGGVTEAFF,TGTGCCAGCAGTGCCCTCCTCGGGGGCGTCACTGAAGCTTTCTTT
17,TRBV5-1,TRBJ2-6,.,.,CASSLAGRLSGANVLTF,TGCGCCAGCAGCTTGGCTGGACGCCTCTCTGGGGCCAACGTCCTGACTTTC
15,TRBV19,TRBJ2-3,.,.,CASSIRLAMPDTQYF,TGTGCCAGTAGTATTCGGCTAGCTATGCCAGATACGCAGTATTTT
17,TRBV2,TRBJ2-5,.,TRBD2,CASSPSGTGGPGETQYF,TGTGCCAGCAGCCCTTCCGGCACGGGGGGGCCAGGGGAGACCCAGTACTTC